Listed below are T cell receptor beta chains from one sample, sequenced in a study of technical replicates of blood from several donors. The protocol was immunoSEQ multiplex PCR, while the TCRdb copy is restricted to in-frame clones and leaves out a portion. Here the sample spans about 79,000 clones, approximately 94% being singletons. The specimen was T cells isolated from PBMCs. These receptors were taken from a human donor in good health. The CDR3 runs from the conserved cysteine through the conserved F or W. D genes are given only for firm matches. Clone size, where shown, is once, few, many, or a class for clones that have expanded.

j_call	d_call	v_call	clone_size	cdr3_aa	cdr3_nt
TRBJ1-2	TRBD1	TRBV6-1	.	CASSEATGGAGYTF	TGTGCCAGCAGTGAAGCGACAGGGGGCGCGGGCTACACCTTC
TRBJ1-4	TRBD1	TRBV4-1	.	CASSRQTDRGHEKLFF	TGCGCCAGCAGCCGACAAACGGACAGGGGGCATGAAAAACTGTTTTTT
TRBJ2-3	TRBD1	TRBV5-4	.	CASSSRQGIDTQYF	TGTGCCAGCAGCTCACGACAGGGGATAGATACGCAGTATTTT
TRBJ1-6	TRBD1	TRBV5-4	.	CASSKAGQGTYNSPLHF	TGTGCCAGCAGCAAGGCGGGACAGGGGACCTATAATTCACCCCTCCACTTT
TRBJ2-7	TRBD1	TRBV12-5	.	CASEGQGTNEQYF	TGTGCTAGTGAGGGACAGGGGACCAACGAGCAGTACTTC
TRBJ2-3	.	TRBV10-3	.	CAISDRLPSSTDTQYF	TGTGCCATCAGTGACCGACTGCCGTCCAGCACAGATACGCAGTATTTT
TRBJ2-7	TRBD1	TRBV18	.	CASSPTGGANSYEQYF	TGTGCCAGCTCACCCACAGGGGGAGCTAACTCCTACGAGCAGTACTTC
TRBJ2-7	TRBD1	TRBV5-6	.	CASSPLYRGHEQYF	TGTGCCAGCAGCCCCCTGTACAGGGGCCACGAGCAGTACTTC
TRBJ2-7	TRBD2	TRBV5-1	.	CASSLGGLAGTYEQYF	TGCGCCAGCAGCTTGGGGGGGCTAGCGGGGACCTACGAGCAGTACTTC
TRBJ1-2	.	TRBV30	.	CAWRSQGSYGYTF	TGTGCCTGGAGGAGTCAGGGGTCGTATGGCTACACCTTC
TRBJ2-1	TRBD2	TRBV7-9	once	CASRSPGGLNEQFF	TGTGCCAGCAGGTCGCCGGGAGGTCTCAATGAGCAGTTCTTC
TRBJ2-2	TRBD2	TRBV5-4	.	CASSSGLAGDGTGELFF	TGTGCCAGCAGCAGCGGACTAGCGGGAGACGGCACCGGGGAGCTGTTTTTT
TRBJ2-5	TRBD2	TRBV29-1	once	CSVRAGGLRETQYF	TGCAGCGTCAGAGCGGGGGGCCTCCGGGAGACCCAGTACTTC
TRBJ2-1	TRBD2	TRBV7-3	.	CASSLSGGGSNEQFF	TGTGCCAGCAGCTTAAGTGGGGGGGGATCGAATGAGCAGTTCTTC
TRBJ1-1	TRBD1	TRBV9	.	CASSGRTGENTEAFF	TGTGCCAGCAGCGGACGGACAGGGGAGAACACTGAAGCTTTCTTT
TRBJ1-2	.	TRBV6-1	once	CASSEVLADYGYTF	TGTGCCAGCAGTGAAGTGTTGGCAGACTATGGCTACACCTTC